These 6 T cell receptor beta chains were all obtained from the same sample, sequenced in a study of shared clonotypes between healthy human individuals (dated by TCRdb to the early 2020s). Preparation of the library involved the immunoSEQ multiplex PCR assay. The immuneACCESS repertoire file appears here via TCRdb, limited to in-frame rearrangements. These files lack a portion of the clones; in checked studies, under half of the deficit traces to unresolved V genes, and the cause of the others is not known. This sample gives about 480,000 clones in total; almost 80% of them show up just once. Together, the top ten hold approximately 13% of the sample. Sequencing was performed on PBMCs. The receptor set was obtained from a woman aged 40-49 years in good health. Some clones in this sample may be carry-over from other donors' samples.

The J gene is TRBJ2-1, the V gene TRBV5-4; tentative D call: TRBD2 (6 bases). Looked up from germline, CDR1 is SGHNT and CDR2 is YYREEE (reference sequence). This CDR3 spans 15 amino acids. V was clipped by 1 base and J by 0 bases, with 8 bases between them. The CDR3 bases are TGTGCCAGCAGCTTGACGGGAGACTCCTACAATGAGCAGTTCTTC. This encodes CASSLTGDSYNEQFF. The entire variable domain, with the rest obtained from reference TRBV5-4 and TRBJ2-1, is as follows: ETGVTQSPTHLIKTRGQQVTLRCSSQSGHNTVSWYQQALGQGPQFIFQYYREEENGRGNFPPRFSGLQFPNYSSELNVNALELDDSALYLCASSLTGDSYNEQFFGPGTRLTVL.

V is TRBV7-9 and J is TRBJ2-5, with 10 nucleotides matching TRBD2. The CDR3 contains 15 residues. With 2 bases clipped from V and 7 bases from J, the junction kept 7 bases outside the gene matches. The germline V gene has CDR1 SEHNR and CDR2 FQNEAQ (reference sequence). In nucleotides, the CDR3 is TGTGCCAGCAGCTTAAGGCTAGCGGGGGCGAGGACCCAGTACTTC. This sequence encodes CASSLRLAGARTQYF.

The chain is built from TRBV19 and TRBJ1-5, with D possibly TRBD1 on 5 matching bases. Germline CDR1 is LNHDA and CDR2 is SQIVND (reference sequence). The CDR3 has 13 residues. V was trimmed by 7 bases and J by 7 bases, leaving 14 bases between them. As DNA, the CDR3 is TGTGCCAGTAATCGCGGGGCGCGGCAGCCCCAGCATTTT. The encoded protein is CASNRGARQPQHF.

The chain combines TRBV10-3 with TRBJ2-2, with 8 bases identical to TRBD2. CDR1 and CDR2 (germline): ENHRY, SYGVKD. This CDR3 contains 13 residues. V gave up 10 bases and J gave up 5 bases; unmatched junction bases: 6. CDR3 nucleotide sequence: TGTGCCACTCGGGCTAGCGGGACCGGGGAGCTGTTTTTT. As protein: CATRASGTGELFF.

This clone is a singleton in its sample. V gene TRBV4-2 combines with J gene TRBJ2-1; D gene ambiguous. The CDR3 is 11 residues long. Trimming cost V 4 bases and J 3 bases, with 1 base left between them. CDR1 is LGHNA and CDR2 is YNFKEQ in the germline V gene. The CDR3 sequence: CASSRYNEQFF. CDR3 DNA: TGTGCCAGCAGCCGCTACAATGAGCAGTTCTTC.

A note on this clone: This could be a read error, since a much larger clone is one nucleotide away. The J gene is TRBJ2-7, the V gene TRBV6-1; TRBD2 agrees at 7 bases. The CDR3 runs to 14 residues. Germline trimming cut 3 bases from V and 5 bases from J; bases unmatched to any gene: 7. Germline V gene sequence: CDR1 MNHNS, CDR2 SASEGT. The CDR3 loop reads CASSETGGKDEQYF. The CDR3, as DNA: TGTGCCAGCAGTGAGACCGGGGGGAAAGACGAGCAGTACTTC.